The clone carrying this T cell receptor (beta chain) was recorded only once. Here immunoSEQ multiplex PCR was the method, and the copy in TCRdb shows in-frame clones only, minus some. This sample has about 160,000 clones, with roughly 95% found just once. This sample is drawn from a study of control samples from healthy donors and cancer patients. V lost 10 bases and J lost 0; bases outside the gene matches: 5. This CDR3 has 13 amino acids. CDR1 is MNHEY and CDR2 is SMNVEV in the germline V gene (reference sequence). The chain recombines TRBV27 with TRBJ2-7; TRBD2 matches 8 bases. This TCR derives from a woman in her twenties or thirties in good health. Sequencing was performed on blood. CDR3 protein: CAIRGGNSYEQYF. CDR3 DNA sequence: TGTGCCATTCGGGGGGGGAACTCCTACGAGCAGTACTTC.